Listed here are 26 T cell receptor beta chains from one sample, sequenced in a study of type 1 regulatory T cells (dated by TCRdb to about 2021). Overall study results and their limits: A more restricted TCR repertoire was observed in Tr1 cells than in non-Tr1 cells, and this restriction was interpreted in the study as alloantigen-induced clonal expansion.

For these receptors, no antigen is known. The run used an Illumina MiSeq. TCRdb reprocessed the public reads (quality trimming at Q25 with fastp, clone calling with MiXCR) and kept in-frame beta chains. Identical CDR3 proteins give one entry, which carries the most common genes and DNA. In all, the sample holds tens of thousands of distinct CDR3 sequences, and 20% of those were seen once. The ten most abundant clones make up around 8.1% of the sample. Sequencing input: cultured type 1 regulatory T (Tr1) cells, either the whole culture or a sorted fraction (not recorded which). In light of the paper, this sample's cell subset or site label describes: type 1 regulatory T cells sorted from the T-allo10 product. The receptor source for this set is a human donor in good health.

This chain joins TRBV7-3 and TRBJ1-5; TRBD1 is a possible D gene (6 bases). The CDR3 sequence is 17 residues long. Between the trimmed V and J ends, which lost 8 bases and 9 bases, there was a span of 29 bases. The V gene's germline CDR1 is SGHTA and CDR2 FQGTGA. As DNA, the CDR3 is TGTGCCAGCTCACCATCGCCTCCTAACAGGGCCGAAGGGCCCCAGCATTTT. As protein: CASSPSPPNRAEGPQHF.

The gene calls are TRBV6-1 and TRBJ1-3; no reliable D call. Germline V lookup: CDR1 MNHNS, CDR2 SASEGT. V lost 3 bases and J lost 0, with 15 bases in between. The CDR3 loop spans 17 amino acids. The CDR3 protein is CASSETWRTSSGNTIYF. The CDR3 DNA reads as TGTGCCAGCAGTGAGACCTGGAGAACCAGCTCTGGAAACACCATATATTTT.

Of note for this clonotype: One end of the junction fails to match germline, which may point to a read error. The genes are TRBV29-1 and TRBJ2-3; TRBD1 matches 8 bases. The CDR3 contains 12 residues. The germline V gene encodes CDR1 SQVTM and CDR2 ANQGSEA. DNA for the CDR3: TGCAGCGCTGAACGACAGGGGGATACGCAGTATTTT. It codes for CSAERQGDTQYF.

This clonotype was detected a few times. This sequence joins TRBV5-1 and TRBJ2-7; 13 positions match TRBD2. The germline gives CDR1 SGHRS, CDR2 YFSETQ. V dropped 3 bases and J dropped 3; count of bases not matched to a gene: 3. The CDR3 length is 15 residues. The CDR3 coding sequence is TGCGCCAGCAGCTACGGACTAGCGGGGGTCTACGAGCAGTACTTC. Amino acid sequence: CASSYGLAGVYEQYF. Full variable domain (outside the CDR3, taken from reference TRBV5-1 and TRBJ2-7): KAGVTQTPRYLIKTRGQQVTLSCSPISGHRSVSWYQQTPGQGLQFLFEYFSETQRNKGNFPGRFSGRQFSNSRSEMNVSTLELGDSALYLCASSYGLAGVYEQYFGPGTRLTVT.

This clonotype was detected a few times. The chain carries TRBV19 and TRBJ2-7; 11 bases fit TRBD1. Trimming took 4 bases from V and 4 from J; bases not matched to a gene: 3. The germline CDR1 and CDR2 sequences are LNHDA and SQIVND (reference sequence). This CDR3 comprises 14 residues. The CDR3 nucleotides are TGTGCCAGTAGTAGACGGGACAGGGGGTACGAGCAGTACTTC. As protein: CASSRRDRGYEQYF.

Comments on this clonotype: This may arise from a read error, as a much more abundant clone is one base away. The chain has TRBV5-1 and TRBJ1-1; unclear D gene. Germline V gene lookup returns CDR1 SGHRS and CDR2 YFSETQ. This CDR3 spans 12 amino acids. The CDR3 region is CASSLSFSEVFF. The DNA for the CDR3 is TGCGCCAGCAGCTTATCTTTTAGTGAAGTTTTCTTT.

Only a few counts were recorded for this clonotype. This sequence joins TRBV6-2 or TRBV6-3 and TRBJ1-1; the D is unclear. The CDR3 spans 14 residues. Germline V lookup: CDR1 MNHEY, CDR2 SVGEGT. The V gene lost 3 bases and the J gene lost 4 bases, with 12 bases spanning the gap. CDR3: CASSYRRSSTEAFF. The CDR3 DNA reads as TGTGCCAGCAGTTATAGACGGAGTTCCACTGAAGCTTTCTTT.

This clonotype came up a few times. The J gene is TRBJ1-5, the V gene TRBV27; maybe TRBD1 (6 bases). The CDR3 totals 14 residues. Germline assignment: CDR1 MNHEY and CDR2 SMNVEV (reference sequence). V lost 8 bases and J 0 bases, leaving 11 bases between the germline ends. CDR3 bases: TGTGCCAGCGGCCGGACAGATAGCAATCAGCCCCAGCATTTT. Protein sequence: CASGRTDSNQPQHF.

This clonotype has more than one count but fewer than ten. The J gene is TRBJ1-6, the V gene TRBV6-6; D remains ambiguous. The CDR3 has 12 residues. Trimming left V 4 bases short and J 10 bases short, with 8 bases between. Germline assignment: CDR1 MNHNY and CDR2 SVGAGI (reference sequence). DNA of the CDR3: TGTGCCAGCAGTTTAGGAGAATCACCCCTCCACTTT. Translating it yields CASSLGESPLHF.

The chain recombines TRBV5-1 with TRBJ2-1, with 7 bases aligning to TRBD1. The CDR3 spans 14 residues. CDR1 and CDR2 from the germline V gene are SGHRS and YFSETQ. Trimming at V came to 3 bases and at J to 8 bases, leaving 8 bases not matched to a gene. For the CDR3, the DNA is TGCGCCAGCAGCTCCGACAGGGATAAGGATGAGCAGTTCTTC. It translates to CASSSDRDKDEQFF.

This clonotype was detected a few times. The rearrangement joins TRBV6-1 to TRBJ2-3, with 7 positions matching TRBD2. V gave up 2 bases and J gave up 4 bases; unmatched junction bases: 6. The CDR3 loop spans 15 amino acids. CDR1 is MNHNS and CDR2 is SASEGT in the germline V gene. The CDR3 spells CASSEQTGGADTQYF. CDR3 nucleotides: TGTGCCAGCAGTGAACAAACGGGAGGAGCAGATACGCAGTATTTT.

Details on this clonotype: One junction end does not reproduce the germline sequence, and a read error may be involved. The chain combines TRBV7-7 with TRBJ2-1; perhaps TRBD2 as D (6 bases). This CDR3 has 13 amino acids. The germline V gene has CDR1 SSHAT and CDR2 FNYEAQ (reference sequence). The CDR3 here is CASSLRLAYEQFF. In nucleotides, the CDR3 is TGTGCTAGCAGCTTACGCCTAGCGTATGAGCAGTTCTTC.

The V and J genes are TRBV5-1 and TRBJ1-2; D remains unclear. Looked up from germline, CDR1 is SGHRS and CDR2 is YFSETQ. The CDR3 covers 13 residues. V shed 4 bases and J shed 5 bases, with 12 bases lying between them. DNA for the CDR3: TGCGCCAGCAGCCGTAATCCGGGGTATGGCTACACCTTC. The encoded protein is CASSRNPGYGYTF.

Concerning this clonotype: Being one base from a much bigger clone, this may be a read error. The rearrangement joins TRBV9 to TRBJ1-1; D is ambiguous. Germline assignment: CDR1 SGDLS and CDR2 YYNGEE. The CDR3 runs to 13 residues. CDR3 protein: CASSVARNTGAFF. In DNA, the CDR3 is TGTGCCAGCAGCGTAGCCAGGAACACTGGAGCTTTCTTT.

The chain couples TRBV10-3 to TRBJ1-1, with no clear D. Between the trimmed V and J ends, which lost 9 bases and 3 bases, there was a span of 11 bases. CDR3 length: 12 residues. Germline lookup yields CDR1 ENHRY and CDR2 SYGVKD. CDR3 loop: CAIGLGHTEAFF. CDR3 DNA: TGTGCCATAGGATTGGGCCACACTGAAGCTTTCTTT.

Only a few counts were recorded for this clonotype. The chain joins TRBV5-1 to TRBJ2-1; D not certain. Germline V gene data show CDR1 as SGHRS and CDR2 as YFSETQ. This CDR3 has 12 residues. V was cut by 0 bases and J by 13 bases, with 11 bases left in between. CDR3 in amino acids: CASSLDGSLQFF. CDR3 nucleotides: TGCGCCAGCAGCTTGGACGGCTCCCTACAGTTCTTC. The full variable domain, with the rest looked up from reference TRBV5-1 and TRBJ2-1, is KAGVTQTPRYLIKTRGQQVTLSCSPISGHRSVSWYQQTPGQGLQFLFEYFSETQRNKGNFPGRFSGRQFSNSRSEMNVSTLELGDSALYLCASSLDGSLQFFGPGTRLTVL.

This chain uses TRBV12-3 or TRBV12-4 with TRBJ1-1, with 7 bases fitting TRBD1. The CDR3 contains 13 residues. J was trimmed by 4 bases and V by 6 bases; bases with no gene match: 5. CDR3: CASRLTGITEAFF. The DNA for the CDR3 is TGTGCCAGCAGATTGACAGGGATCACTGAAGCTTTCTTT.

The chain combines TRBV7-2 with TRBJ1-2, with D perhaps TRBD1 (5 bases). The CDR3 runs 16 residues. Germline lookup yields CDR1 SGHTA and CDR2 FQGNSA. The V end lost 0 bases, the J end lost 1 base, and 12 bases lay between the germline ends. CDR3 sequence: CASSLALRGNNYGYTF. DNA of the CDR3: TGTGCCAGCAGCTTAGCGTTGAGGGGCAATAACTATGGCTACACCTTC.

This clonotype has a handful of counts. The J gene is TRBJ2-5, the V gene TRBV20-1; 11 bases map to TRBD2. The CDR3 spans 16 residues. V was pared by 3 bases and J by 6 bases, with 12 bases of the junction left unmatched. CDR1 DFQATT and CDR2 SNEGSKA come from the germline V gene (reference sequence). The CDR3, as DNA: TGCAGTGCTAGTGGGACCGTTAGCGGGAGGGGGAAGACCCAGTACTTC. Encoded protein: CSASGTVSGRGKTQYF.

This clonotype turned up a few times. The V gene is TRBV5-1, the J gene TRBJ2-1; D gene unclear. The length of the CDR3 is 15 residues. The germline V gene has CDR1 SGHRS and CDR2 YFSETQ. Trimming removed 0 bases from V and 3 bases from J, with 10 bases in between. Written as DNA, the CDR3 is TGCGCCAGCAGCTTGGCCGAGAGGCGCTACAATGAGCAGTTCTTC. Translation gives CASSLAERRYNEQFF. Variable domain in full (rest from reference TRBV5-1 and TRBJ2-1): KAGVTQTPRYLIKTRGQQVTLSCSPISGHRSVSWYQQTPGQGLQFLFEYFSETQRNKGNFPGRFSGRQFSNSRSEMNVSTLELGDSALYLCASSLAERRYNEQFFGPGTRLTVL.

Ten or more counts support this clonotype. The rearrangement joins TRBV5-1 to TRBJ2-1; D is possibly TRBD1 or TRBD2 (5 bases each). V was pared by 0 bases and J by 4 bases, with 11 bases between. CDR1 and CDR2 (germline): SGHRS, YFSETQ. CDR3 size: 15 residues. The CDR3 region has the DNA TGCGCCAGCAGCTTGGGCCCAGAGGGGTACAATGAGCAGTTCTTC. Protein sequence: CASSLGPEGYNEQFF.

The chain couples TRBV5-1 to TRBJ2-7; D gene uncertain. This CDR3 region has 12 residues. Germline V gene lookup returns CDR1 SGHRS and CDR2 YFSETQ. The germline V and J ends were trimmed by 4 bases and 6 bases, with 11 bases remaining between them. The CDR3 reads CASSESWSEQYF. The DNA for the CDR3 is TGCGCCAGCAGCGAGAGTTGGAGCGAGCAGTACTTC.

This clonotype is judged medium-sized. The V gene is TRBV5-1, the J gene TRBJ2-1, with 11 nucleotides matching TRBD2. J gave up 9 bases and V 7 bases, and 15 bases lay outside the gene matches. The CDR3 runs to 16 residues. CDR1 is SGHRS, CDR2 YFSETQ, per germline. CDR3 sequence reads: CASGKRTSGQMGEQFF. The CDR3 DNA is TGCGCCAGCGGCAAAAGGACTAGCGGGCAAATGGGTGAGCAGTTCTTC.

The chain couples TRBV7-3 to TRBJ2-6, with 8 bases identical to TRBD1. V was pared by 5 bases and J by 1 base, with 1 base of the junction left unmatched. Germline CDR1 and CDR2: SGHTA and FQGTGA. The CDR3 runs to 15 residues. The CDR3 nucleotides are TGTGCCAGCAGCCGACAGGGGTCTGGGGCCAACGTCCTGACTTTC. This translates into CASSRQGSGANVLTF.

This clonotype was recorded only once. One end of the junction fails to match germline, which may point to a read error. The chain employs TRBV7-7 and TRBJ2-1; no reliable D call. The CDR3 loop spans 13 amino acids. CDR1 SSHAT and CDR2 FNYEAQ come from the germline V gene (reference sequence). CDR3: CASSFDSYNEQFF. CDR3 nucleotides: TGTGCTAGCAGCTTCGACTCCTACAATGAGCAGTTCTTC.

The chain couples TRBV28 to TRBJ2-3, with 8 bases lining up with TRBD2. Unmatched junction bases numbered 4, after V lost 8 bases and J lost 3 bases. Germline assignment: CDR1 MDHEN and CDR2 SYDVKM. The CDR3 is 13 amino acids. The CDR3 DNA follows: TGTGCCAGCTCGGCGGGAGGAACAGATACGCAGTATTTT. It specifies CASSAGGTDTQYF.